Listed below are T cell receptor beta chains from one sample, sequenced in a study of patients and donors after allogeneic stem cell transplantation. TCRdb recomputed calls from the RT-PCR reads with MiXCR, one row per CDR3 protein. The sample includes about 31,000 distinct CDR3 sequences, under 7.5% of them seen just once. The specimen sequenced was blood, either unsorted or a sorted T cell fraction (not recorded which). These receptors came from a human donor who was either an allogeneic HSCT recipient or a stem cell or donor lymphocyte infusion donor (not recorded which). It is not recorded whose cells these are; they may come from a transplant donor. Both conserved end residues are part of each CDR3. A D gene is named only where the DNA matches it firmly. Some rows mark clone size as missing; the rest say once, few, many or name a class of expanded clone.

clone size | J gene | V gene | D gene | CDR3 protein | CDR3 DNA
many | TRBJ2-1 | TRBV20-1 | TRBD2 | CSARAFSGEYNEQFF | TGCAGTGCTAGAGCCTTTAGCGGGGAGTACAATGAGCAGTTCTTC
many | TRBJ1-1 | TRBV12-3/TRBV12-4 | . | CASSFALANTEAFF | TGTGCCAGCAGCTTTGCCCTTGCTAACACTGAAGCTTTCTTT
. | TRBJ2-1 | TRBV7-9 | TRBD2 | CASSHPAGPPYNEQFF | TGTGCCAGCAGCCATCCAGCGGGACCTCCCTACAATGAGCAGTTCTTC
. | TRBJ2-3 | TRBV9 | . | CASRAQYF | TGTGCCAGCAGAGCGCAGTATTTT
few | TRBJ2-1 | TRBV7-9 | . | CASSSRTAMGNEQFF | TGTGCCAGCAGCTCGCGGACCGCGATGGGCAATGAGCAGTTCTTC
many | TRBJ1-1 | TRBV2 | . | CASSVKVEAFF | TGTGCCAGCAGTGTCAAAGTTGAAGCTTTCTTT
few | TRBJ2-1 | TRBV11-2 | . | CASSYTSLYNEQFF | TGTGCCAGCAGCTATACGTCGCTCTACAATGAGCAGTTCTTC
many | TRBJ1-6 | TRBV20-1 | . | CSARGSDRTLHF | TGCAGTGCTAGAGGTAGCGACCGCACCCTCCACTTT
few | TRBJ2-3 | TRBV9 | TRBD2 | CASSLGTSGRAGTQYF | TGTGCCAGCAGCCTAGGGACTAGCGGGAGGGCGGGCACGCAGTATTTT
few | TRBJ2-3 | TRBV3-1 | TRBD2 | CASSQSTSEKRWTQYF | TGTGCCAGCAGCCAATCAACTAGCGAGAAAAGATGGACGCAGTATTTT
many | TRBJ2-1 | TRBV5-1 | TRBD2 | CASTHLAGAYNEQFF | TGCGCCAGCACTCATCTAGCGGGAGCCTACAATGAGCAGTTCTTC
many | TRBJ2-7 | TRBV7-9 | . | CASSPLDYYEQYF | TGTGCCAGCAGCCCTCTGGACTACTACGAGCAGTACTTC
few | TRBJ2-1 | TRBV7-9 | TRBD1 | CASHTTGGQFF | TGTGCCAGCCATACGACAGGGGGCCAGTTCTTC
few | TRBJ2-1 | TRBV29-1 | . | CSVDERASSYNEQFF | TGCAGCGTTGATGAGCGGGCAAGCTCCTACAATGAGCAGTTCTTC
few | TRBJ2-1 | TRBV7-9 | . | CASSFRAQGTEQFF | TGTGCCAGCAGCTTCCGAGCGCAGGGAACAGAGCAGTTCTTC
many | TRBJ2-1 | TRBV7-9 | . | CASTPPVGRYNEQFF | TGTGCCAGCACCCCCCCCGTTGGGCGATACAATGAGCAGTTCTTC
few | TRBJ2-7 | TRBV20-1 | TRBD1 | CSAPEGGAVKGEQYF | TGCAGTGCTCCTGAAGGGGGCGCGGTTAAGGGTGAGCAGTACTTC
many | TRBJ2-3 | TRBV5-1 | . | CASSFHRDTDTQYF | TGCGCCAGCAGCTTCCACAGGGACACAGATACGCAGTATTTT
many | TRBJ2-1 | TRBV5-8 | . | CASSILDGEAYNEQFF | TGTGCCAGCAGCATCCTCGACGGAGAGGCCTACAATGAGCAGTTCTTC
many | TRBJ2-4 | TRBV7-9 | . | CASSLSLGANIQYF | TGTGCCAGCAGCCTCTCACTAGGGGCAAACATTCAGTACTTC
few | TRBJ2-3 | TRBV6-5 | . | CASSSPFTDTQYF | TGTGCCAGCAGTTCCCCCTTCACAGATACGCAGTATTTT
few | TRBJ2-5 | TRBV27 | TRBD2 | CASSLLGLAGVETQYF | TGTGCCAGCAGTTTGCTGGGACTAGCGGGAGTGGAGACCCAGTACTTC